This TCR beta chain was obtained from a study of blood T cell repertoires in COVID-19. How the authors handled the data: The assay estimated nucleated cells by amplifying reference gene primers. Repertoires were generated with immunoSEQ multiplex PCR, while TCRdb's copy carries only in-frame clones and drops some. From that table come the V and J calls and clone size; the DNA was used to work out D and trimming. Among about 180,000 clones listed, approximately 81% were seen once. The Seattle patients, enrolled during active infection, were followed longitudinally. The germline V and J ends were trimmed by 4 bases and 4 bases, with 19 bases remaining between them. Germline V gives CDR1 MNHNY, CDR2 SVGAGI (reference sequence). The CDR3 extends over 16 amino acids.

The receptor comes from a person aged 70 to 79 with COVID-19, enrolled during active disease. The source material was peripheral blood. The chain employs TRBV6-6 and TRBJ1-2, with TRBD1 as a possible D gene (5 bases). The CDR3 here is CASSSSGGGDGYGYTF. The CDR3 bases are TGTGCCAGCAGTTCCTCCGGCGGAGGGGATGGCTATGGCTACACCTTC.